This T cell receptor beta chain is from a study of blood T cell repertoires in COVID-19 (TCRdb year 2020). Looking at the study overall: The collaborator samples originated in the United States, Italy and Spain and spanned the acute and convalescent phases of COVID-19. The dataset comprised deeply sampled blood TCRbeta repertoires from subjects exposed to, actively infected with, or recovered from COVID-19. The repertoires were released in a freely available public database intended as a resource for research on the immune response to SARS-CoV-2. The prospective study material was composed of cDNA or gDNA derived from T cells, B-cell-depleted T cells, or PBMCs. Where available, HLA class I and class II types were obtained from metadata supplied by the sample provider rather than from assay-based typing. Samples were obtained from the ongoing ImmuneRACE study (first 160 participants) and from some 1,300 subjects provided by 6 global collaborators. A de-identified subject ID, COVID-19 status, age in years and sex were almost always included in the sample metadata. What the work shows at the level of the full study, not this receptor alone: The quantity of clinical and demographic metadata differed by source and by participant and was supplied without curation.

With respect to this clone: Its antigen is still unknown. Per-base qualities were not stored, and no clone one base away is much larger.

TCRbeta CDR3 regions were amplified from genomic DNA by means of the immunoSEQ Assay, a bias-controlled multiplex PCR. Regarding the original processing steps: The number of nucleated cells in each sample was estimated by amplification of reference gene primers within the assay. To quantify the absolute abundance of each unique TCRbeta CDR3 rearrangement, sequence reads were collapsed and filtered. For each sample, productive Simpson clonality was calculated as the square root of Simpson's diversity index over productive rearrangements. TCRdb's version of the immuneACCESS table is confined to in-frame rearrangements and falls short of the full clone set. An unresolved V gene accounts for under half of the shortfall where checked; the remainder is of unknown origin. The D gene and trimming were derived from the DNA, and the V and J assignments and clone size from that table. The sample table holds approximately 300,000 clones, of which 90% were seen once. About 4.2% of the sample is held by the ten biggest clonotypes.

In the prospective study, participants were about 18 to 100 years old, resided in fewer than 25 geographic areas of the United States, and were enrolled through a virtual design. To assign participants to cohorts, the prospective study relied on clinical history that participants themselves reported in a screening survey and a study questionnaire. Exposed participants had been in contact, within 2 weeks of entering the study, with a person who had a PCR-confirmed or clinician-diagnosed case of COVID-19. In the prospective study, whole blood, serum and a nasopharyngeal or oropharyngeal swab were collected from each participant by mobile phlebotomists. Participants in the prospective study had the option to provide additional blood draws and questionnaires over a 2-month period. Prospective study blood samples were shipped either frozen or at room temperature before DNA extraction. There are 14 amino acids in the CDR3, from cysteine to phenylalanine inclusive. Here the CDR3 DNA is all that survives: 42 bases in frame from base 1. The V and J ends are trimmed by 2 bases and 4 bases, leaving 8 bases between them. The germline V gene provides CDR1 MNHEY and CDR2 SVGAGI.

The sequencing input was PBMCs or T cells enriched from blood (not recorded which). The sequence came from a woman in her twenties or thirties who had been exposed to COVID-19. The chain uses TRBV6-5 and TRBJ1-4, with TRBD1 as a weak D call on 6 bases. The nucleotide sequence is given as TGTGCCAGCAGTTACAACAGGGATAATGAAAAACTGTTTTTT. Translation gives CASSYNRDNEKLFF.